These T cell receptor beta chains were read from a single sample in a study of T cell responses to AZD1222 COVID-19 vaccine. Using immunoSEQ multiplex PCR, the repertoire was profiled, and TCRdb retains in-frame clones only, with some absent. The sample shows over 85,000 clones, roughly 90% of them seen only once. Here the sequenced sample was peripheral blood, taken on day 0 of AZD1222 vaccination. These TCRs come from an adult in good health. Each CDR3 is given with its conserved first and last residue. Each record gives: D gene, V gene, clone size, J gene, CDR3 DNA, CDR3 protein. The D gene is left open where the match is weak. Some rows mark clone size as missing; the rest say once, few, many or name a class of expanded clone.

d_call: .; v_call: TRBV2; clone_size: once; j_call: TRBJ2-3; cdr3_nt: TGTGCCAGCACGGGACCACCCTTTTATACGCAGTATTTT; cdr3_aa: CASTGPPFYTQYF
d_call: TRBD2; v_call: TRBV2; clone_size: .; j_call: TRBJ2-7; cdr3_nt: TGTGCCAGCGTGCCCCCCGGGAGGGGCTACGAGCAGTACTTC; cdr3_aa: CASVPPGRGYEQYF
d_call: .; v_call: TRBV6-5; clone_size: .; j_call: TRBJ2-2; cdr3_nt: TGTGCCAGCAGTTACGGGGGGCGATTCACCGGGGAGCTGTTTTTT; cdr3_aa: CASSYGGRFTGELFF
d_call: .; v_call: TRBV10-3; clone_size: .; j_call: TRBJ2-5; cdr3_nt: TGTGCCATCAGTGACAGGGGGGTAGAGACCCAGTACTTC; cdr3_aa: CAISDRGVETQYF
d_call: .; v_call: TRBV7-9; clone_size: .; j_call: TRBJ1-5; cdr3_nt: TGTGCCAGCAGCTTCGTCGCCGGAAATCAGCCCCAGCATTTT; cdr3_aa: CASSFVAGNQPQHF
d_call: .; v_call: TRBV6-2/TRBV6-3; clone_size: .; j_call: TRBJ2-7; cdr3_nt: TGTGCCAGCAGTTACTCCTTTTGGGAGCAGTACTTC; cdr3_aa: CASSYSFWEQYF
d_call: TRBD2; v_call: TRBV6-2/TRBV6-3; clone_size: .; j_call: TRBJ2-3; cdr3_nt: TGTGCCAGCAGCGGACTAGCGGGGGTCAATGCAGATACGCAGTATTTT; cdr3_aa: CASSGLAGVNADTQYF
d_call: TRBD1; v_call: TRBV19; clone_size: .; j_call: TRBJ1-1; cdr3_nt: TGTGCCAGTAGTGATAACAGGGGTACTGAAGCTTTCTTT; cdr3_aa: CASSDNRGTEAFF
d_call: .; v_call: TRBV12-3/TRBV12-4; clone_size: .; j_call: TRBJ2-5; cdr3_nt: TGTGCCAGCAGTTACCCCCCCGGGGAGACCCAGTACTTC; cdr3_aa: CASSYPPGETQYF
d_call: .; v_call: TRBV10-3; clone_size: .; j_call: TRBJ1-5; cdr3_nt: TGTGCCATCAGTGGCAGCAATCAGCCCCAGCATTTT; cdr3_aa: CAISGSNQPQHF
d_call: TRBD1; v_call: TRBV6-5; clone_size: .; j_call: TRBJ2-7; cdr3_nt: TGTGCCAGCAGGCCTCGACAGGGGGCTTACGAGCAGTACTTC; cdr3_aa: CASRPRQGAYEQYF
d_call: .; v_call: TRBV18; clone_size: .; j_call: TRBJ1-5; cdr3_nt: TGTGCCAGCTCACCCGACCGGGGTCAGCCCCAGCATTTT; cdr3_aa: CASSPDRGQPQHF
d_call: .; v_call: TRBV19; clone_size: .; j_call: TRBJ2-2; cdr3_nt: TGTGCCAGTAACAGGTTGCTCACCGGGGAGCTGTTTTTT; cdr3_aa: CASNRLLTGELFF
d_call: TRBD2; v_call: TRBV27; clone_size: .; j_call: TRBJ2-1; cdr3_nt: TGTGCCAGCAGGGCCGGGACTACCTCCAGCGGGACCAAGTTCTTC; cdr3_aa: CASRAGTTSSGTKFF
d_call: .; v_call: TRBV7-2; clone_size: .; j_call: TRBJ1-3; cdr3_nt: TGTGCCAGCATGCGGGAGTTCGGTGACACCATATATTTT; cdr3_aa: CASMREFGDTIYF
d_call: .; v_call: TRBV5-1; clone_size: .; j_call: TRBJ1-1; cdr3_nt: TGCGCCAGCAGCTTGGGTGGGGGCACTGAAGCTTTCTTT; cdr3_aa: CASSLGGGTEAFF
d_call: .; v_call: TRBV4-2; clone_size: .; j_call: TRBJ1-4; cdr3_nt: TGTGCCAGCAGCCATTCCGGGGAAAAACTGTTTTTT; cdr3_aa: CASSHSGEKLFF
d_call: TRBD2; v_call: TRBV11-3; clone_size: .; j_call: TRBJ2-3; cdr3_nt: TGTGCCAGCAGCTTATTTGGCGGGGGTCCCACAGATACGCAGTATTTT; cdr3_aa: CASSLFGGGPTDTQYF
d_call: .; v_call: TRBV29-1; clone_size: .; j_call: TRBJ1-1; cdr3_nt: TGCAGCGTGGGGGACGCGAAAAAAGCTTTCTTT; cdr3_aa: CSVGDAKKAFF
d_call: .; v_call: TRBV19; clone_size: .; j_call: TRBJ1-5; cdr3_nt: TGTGCCAGTAGTACCAGAGGGACTTATCAGCCCCAGCATTTT; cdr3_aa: CASSTRGTYQPQHF
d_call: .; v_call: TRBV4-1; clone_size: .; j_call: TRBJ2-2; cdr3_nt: TGCGCCAGCAGCCATCCGGCGCCCGGGGAGCTGTTTTTT; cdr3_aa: CASSHPAPGELFF
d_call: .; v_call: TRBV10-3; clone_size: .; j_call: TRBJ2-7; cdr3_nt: TGTGCCATCAGTGCCGGACGGATCTCCTACGAGCAGTACTTC; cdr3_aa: CAISAGRISYEQYF
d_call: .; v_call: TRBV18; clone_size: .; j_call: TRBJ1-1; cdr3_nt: TGTGCCAGCTCACCGACTGTCATGAACACTGAAGCTTTCTTT; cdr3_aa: CASSPTVMNTEAFF
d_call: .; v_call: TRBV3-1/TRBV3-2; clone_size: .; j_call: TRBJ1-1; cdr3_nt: TGTGCCAGCAGCCGACATGACACTGAAGCTTTCTTT; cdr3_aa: CASSRHDTEAFF
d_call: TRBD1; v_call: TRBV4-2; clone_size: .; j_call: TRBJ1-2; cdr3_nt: TGTGCCAGCAGCCAGACCCAGGGGGGGTATGGCTACACCTTC; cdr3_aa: CASSQTQGGYGYTF
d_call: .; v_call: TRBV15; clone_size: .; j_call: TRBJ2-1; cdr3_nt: TGTGCCACCAGCAGAGATCGCGGCAGCTACAATGAGCAGTTCTTC; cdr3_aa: CATSRDRGSYNEQFF
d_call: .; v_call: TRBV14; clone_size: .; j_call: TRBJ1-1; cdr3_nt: TGTGCCAGCAGCCAAAACATCTACACTGAAGCTTTCTTT; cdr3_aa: CASSQNIYTEAFF
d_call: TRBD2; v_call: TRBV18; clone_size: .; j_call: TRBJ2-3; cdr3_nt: TGTGCCAGCTCACCCTTTTCCCCGGAACTAGCGGGGGGGCTGGATACGCAGTATTTT; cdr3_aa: CASSPFSPELAGGLDTQYF
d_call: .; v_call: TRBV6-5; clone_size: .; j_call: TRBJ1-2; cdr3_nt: TGTGCCAGCAGTTACTCAGAGGGGGGGTACTATGGCTACACCTTC; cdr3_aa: CASSYSEGGYYGYTF
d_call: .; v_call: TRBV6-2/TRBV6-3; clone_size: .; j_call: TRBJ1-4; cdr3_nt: TGTGCCAGCAGTTACAGGGGAAATGAAAAACTGTTTTTT; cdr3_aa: CASSYRGNEKLFF